Each of the 15 T cell receptor beta chains below was sequenced from the same sample in a study of shared clonotypes between healthy human individuals. Using immunoSEQ multiplex PCR, the repertoire was profiled, and TCRdb retains in-frame clones only, with some absent. The sample records 950,000 to 1,300,000 clones, under 80% being singletons. The sequenced sample consisted of memory CD4+ T cells sorted from blood. Subset described: CD45RA-negative fraction. The origin of the receptors is a man aged 18 to 29 in good health.

V usage is TRBV10-3 and J usage is TRBJ1-6; tentative D call: TRBD1 (5 bases). This CDR3 contains 13 residues. Trimming took 3 bases from V and 5 from J, leaving 5 bases between them. Germline-derived CDR1 and CDR2 are ENHRY and SYGVKD. The CDR3 is CAISDRDNSPLHF. As DNA, the CDR3 is TGTGCCATCAGTGACAGGGATAATTCACCCCTCCACTTT.

The V gene is TRBV9, the J gene TRBJ1-5; D gene uncertain. The V end was cut by 4 bases, the J end by 0 bases, with 8 bases between. Germline loops: CDR1 SGDLS, CDR2 YYNGEE. This CDR3 region has 14 residues. The CDR3 DNA follows: TGTGCCAGCAGCCTCCACGGTAGCAATCAGCCCCAGCATTTT. This translates into CASSLHGSNQPQHF.

Regarding this clone: In the same sample, other DNA sequences code for this CDR3. The chain joins TRBV18 to TRBJ1-3, with a possible D match to TRBD1 (5 bases). CDR1 and CDR2 from the germline V gene are KGHSH and LQKENI. The V end was cut by 6 bases, the J end by 0 bases, with 9 bases between. This CDR3 is built from 14 residues. The CDR3 DNA reads TGTGCCAGCTCCCCAGGGTCCTCTGGAAACACCATATATTTT. Translating gives CASSPGSSGNTIYF.

This clone was seen a single time. The gene calls are TRBV9 and TRBJ2-1, with D perhaps TRBD1 (6 bases). V gave up 3 bases and J gave up 5 bases, with 18 bases separating them. Per the germline V gene, CDR1 is SGDLS and CDR2 is YYNGEE. The CDR3 length is 16 residues. CDR3: CASSAPPGAFNNEQFF. In DNA, the CDR3 is TGTGCCAGCAGCGCCCCCCCAGGGGCATTTAACAATGAGCAGTTCTTC. The whole variable domain, remainder taken from reference TRBV9 and TRBJ2-1, is DSGVTQTPKHLITATGQRVTLRCSPRSGDLSVYWYQQSLDQGLQFLIQYYNGEERAKGNILERFSAQQFPDLHSELNLSSLELGDSALYFCASSAPPGAFNNEQFFGPGTRLTVL.

This clone has ten or more counts. This chain links TRBV2 with TRBJ2-2; the D gene is possibly TRBD2 (6 bases). There are 13 residues in the CDR3. V gave up 6 bases and J gave up 3 bases, with 8 bases separating them. Germline-derived CDR1 and CDR2 are SNHLY and FYNNEI. The CDR3 coding sequence is TGTGCCAGCAGGGAGGGGTACACCGGGGAGCTGTTTTTT. Translation gives CASREGYTGELFF.

The chain uses TRBV5-8 and TRBJ2-2, with D perhaps TRBD2 (5 bases). This CDR3 has 15 residues. The germline V gene has CDR1 SGHTS and CDR2 YDEGEE. Trimming removed 5 bases from V and 5 bases from J, with 16 bases in between. CDR3 residues: CASSPGVVPTGELFF. In DNA form, the CDR3 reads TGTGCCAGCAGTCCCGGGGTAGTCCCGACCGGGGAGCTGTTTTTT. Variable domain in full (rest from reference TRBV5-8 and TRBJ2-2): EAGVTQSPTHLIKTRGQQATLRCSPISGHTSVYWYQQALGLGLQFLLWYDEGEERNRGNFPPRFSGRQFPNYSSELNVNALELEDSALYLCASSPGVVPTGELFFGEGSRLTVL.

The gene calls are TRBV19 and TRBJ1-2; TRBD1 might be the D (6 bases). Trimming shortened V by 8 bases and J by 0 bases, and 10 bases separated the two germline ends. CDR3 length: 13 amino acids. Germline-derived CDR1 and CDR2 are LNHDA and SQIVND (reference sequence). The CDR3 DNA reads as TGTGCCAGTGGACAGATACCTAACTATGGCTACACCTTC. This codes for CASGQIPNYGYTF.

The chain combines TRBV7-7 with TRBJ2-7; 10 bases agree with TRBD1. CDR1 SSHAT and CDR2 FNYEAQ come from the germline V gene (reference sequence). The CDR3 has 14 amino acids. CDR3 DNA: TGTGCTAGCTCTTCCGGGACAGGGGACTACGAGCAGTACTTC. Its translation: CASSSGTGDYEQYF.

This chain links TRBV7-9 with TRBJ1-4; 12 nucleotides line up with TRBD1. V shed 5 bases and J 7 bases; nucleotides not matched to a gene: 5. The CDR3 is 15 amino acids. Looked up from germline, CDR1 is SEHNR and CDR2 is FQNEAQ (reference sequence). The CDR3 DNA reads TGTGCCAGCAGCCCCGGGACAGGGGGCAGTGAAAAACTGTTTTTT. Protein product: CASSPGTGGSEKLFF.

This chain uses TRBV10-3 with TRBJ1-1; a possible D gene is TRBD1 (5 bases). Trimming removed 9 bases at V and 3 bases at J, with 11 bases between. CDR1 is ENHRY, CDR2 SYGVKD, per germline. This CDR3 region has 12 residues. The chain's CDR3 is CAIQGSDTEAFF. The DNA for the CDR3 is TGTGCCATTCAGGGTTCAGACACTGAAGCTTTCTTT.

This chain joins TRBV7-9 and TRBJ1-1; 10 bases align to TRBD1. Germline CDR1 reads SEHNR; CDR2 reads FQNEAQ (reference sequence). J lost 4 bases, V lost 3 bases, and 2 bases had no gene match. The CDR3 extends over 14 amino acids. CDR3 protein: CASSLGQGFTEAFF. The CDR3 DNA reads as TGTGCCAGCAGCTTGGGACAGGGGTTCACTGAAGCTTTCTTT. The entire variable domain, with the rest obtained from reference TRBV7-9 and TRBJ1-1, is as follows: DTGVSQNPRHKITKRGQNVTFRCDPISEHNRLYWYRQTLGQGPEFLTYFQNEAQLEKSRLLSDRFSAERPKGSFSTLEIQRTEQGDSAMYLCASSLGQGFTEAFFGQGTRLTVV.

The chain carries TRBV11-2 and TRBJ2-1, with TRBD1 matching over 7 bases. The J segment lost 0 bases and the V segment lost 1 base, leaving 12 bases of the junction unmatched. The germline V gene encodes CDR1 SGHAT and CDR2 FQNNGV. CDR3 length: 19 residues. This CDR3 reads CASSLVFSLRDSSYNEQFF. The DNA for the CDR3 is TGTGCCAGCAGCTTAGTATTCAGTCTAAGGGACAGCTCCTACAATGAGCAGTTCTTC. Full variable domain (outside the CDR3, taken from reference TRBV11-2 and TRBJ2-1): EAGVAQSPRYKIIEKRQSVAFWCNPISGHATLYWYQQILGQGPKLLIQFQNNGVVDDSQLPKDRFSAERLKGVDSTLKIQPAKLEDSAVYLCASSLVFSLRDSSYNEQFFGPGTRLTVL.

This chain connects TRBV9 to TRBJ2-5, with 9 positions matching TRBD2. The V gene's germline CDR1 is SGDLS and CDR2 YYNGEE. The length of the CDR3 is 15 residues. J lost 4 bases, V lost 3 bases, and 7 bases had no gene match. The CDR3 protein is CASSGGTSWRETQYF. CDR3 sequence (DNA): TGTGCCAGCAGCGGAGGGACTAGCTGGAGAGAGACCCAGTACTTC.

This chain uses TRBV27 with TRBJ2-6; D is perhaps TRBD2 (5 bases). The germline gives CDR1 MNHEY, CDR2 SMNVEV (reference sequence). Trimming took off 3 bases at V and 3 bases at J, with 12 bases between the two ends. The CDR3 consists of 16 residues. CDR3 in amino acids: CASSFGGSVGANVLTF. As DNA, the CDR3 is TGTGCCAGCAGTTTCGGAGGTAGCGTTGGGGCCAACGTCCTGACTTTC. Drawing the rest from reference TRBV27 and TRBJ2-6, the complete variable domain is EAQVTQNPRYLITVTGKKLTVTCSQNMNHEYMSWYRQDPGLGLRQIYYSMNVEVTDKGDVPEGYKVSRKEKRNFPLILESPSPNQTSLYFCASSFGGSVGANVLTFGAGSRLTVL.

The rearrangement uses TRBV7-8 and TRBJ1-6; possible D gene TRBD1, 5 bases. The CDR3 length is 14 residues. V lost 2 bases and J 7 bases, leaving 9 bases between the germline ends. Looked up from germline, CDR1 is SGHVS and CDR2 is FQNEAQ. The CDR3 region is CASSLPGRNSPLHF. The CDR3 region has the DNA TGTGCCAGCAGCTTACCAGGGCGCAATTCACCCCTCCACTTT. The entire variable domain, with the rest obtained from reference TRBV7-8 and TRBJ1-6, is as follows: GAGVSQSPRYKVAKRGQDVALRCDPISGHVSLFWYQQALGQGPEFLTYFQNEAQLDKSGLPSDRFFAERPEGSVSTLKIQRTQQEDSAVYLCASSLPGRNSPLHFGNGTRLTVT.